The 32 T cell receptor beta chains reported below all come from one sample, sequenced in a study of blood T cell repertoires in COVID-19. TCRdb's copy holds only in-frame clones and misses some; the assay was immunoSEQ multiplex PCR. The sample includes some 340,000 clones, roughly 90% of them seen just once. Sequencing was carried out using PBMCs or T cells enriched from blood (not recorded which). The receptors originated from a woman in her 30s who had been exposed to COVID-19.

This chain uses TRBV6-6 with TRBJ2-5; 9 bases line up with TRBD1. V lost 7 bases, J lost 5 bases, and 8 bases stayed unmatched. The CDR3 has 14 amino acids. In germline, CDR1 is MNHNY, CDR2 SVGAGI (reference sequence). CDR3: CASNPETGGETQYF. The CDR3 nucleotides read TGTGCCAGCAACCCCGAGACAGGGGGGGAGACCCAGTACTTC.

V usage is TRBV27 and J usage is TRBJ2-7; 8 bases map to TRBD2. Losses at the gene ends were 5 bases for V and 3 bases for J; bases not matched to a gene: 18. The CDR3 is 18 residues long. Germline-derived CDR1 and CDR2 are MNHEY and SMNVEV (reference sequence). CDR3 DNA: TGTGCCAGCAGTCTCACCTCCGGGACTAGTACCTCCTACTACGAGCAGTACTTC. It is translated as CASSLTSGTSTSYYEQYF.

CDR3 DNA: TGTGCCAGCAGCCAAGGAGGCTATTATGGCTACACCTTC. Translating it yields CASSQGGYYGYTF. V is TRBV3-1 (or the pseudogene TRBV3-2) and J is TRBJ1-2; D is unresolved. Trimming shortened V by 1 base and J by 5 bases, and 8 bases separated the two germline ends. The CDR3 has 13 residues. Germline CDR1 and CDR2: LGHDT and YNNKEL (reference sequence).

The rearrangement uses TRBV7-9 and TRBJ1-4, with TRBD1 matching over 9 bases. Per the germline V gene, CDR1 is SEHNR and CDR2 is FQNEAQ (reference sequence). CDR3 length equals 15 residues. Trimming at V came to 2 bases and at J to 7 bases, leaving 5 bases not matched to a gene. CDR3 DNA: TGTGCCAGCAGCTTACCGCGGGACAGGGTTGAAAAACTGTTTTTT. Translating gives CASSLPRDRVEKLFF.

The J gene is TRBJ1-6, the V gene TRBV5-1; tentatively, D is TRBD1 (6 bases). Germline values: CDR1 SGHRS, CDR2 YFSETQ. V was pared by 4 bases and J by 9 bases, with 14 bases between. This CDR3 is 14 amino acids long. CDR3 region: CASSPGQSGSPLHF. In DNA form, the CDR3 reads TGCGCCAGCAGCCCCGGACAGTCGGGTTCACCCCTCCACTTT. The full variable domain, its missing parts supplied by reference TRBV5-1 and TRBJ1-6, is KAGVTQTPRYLIKTRGQQVTLSCSPISGHRSVSWYQQTPGQGLQFLFEYFSETQRNKGNFPGRFSGRQFSNSRSEMNVSTLELGDSALYLCASSPGQSGSPLHFGNGTRLTVT.

CDR3 sequence reads: CASSYSAGPGNTIYF. CDR3 DNA sequence: TGTGCCAGCAGTTACTCGGCGGGACCTGGAAACACCATATATTTT. This chain links TRBV6-5 with TRBJ1-3; TRBD1 might be the D (5 bases). The germline CDR1 and CDR2 sequences are MNHEY and SVGAGI. The CDR3 is made up of 15 amino acids. With 0 bases removed from V and 2 bases from J, the gap between germline ends came to 8 bases.

Comment on this clone: Other DNA sequences in the same sample also yield this CDR3. The chain has TRBV2 and TRBJ1-5; TRBD1 is a possible D gene (5 bases). Germline V lookup: CDR1 SNHLY, CDR2 FYNNEI. There are 14 residues in the CDR3. V shed 6 bases and J shed 1 base, with 10 bases lying between them. The CDR3 nucleotides are TGTGCCAGCAGGGCGGGACTCAGCAATCAGCCCCAGCATTTT. Protein product: CASRAGLSNQPQHF.

The J gene is TRBJ1-1, the V gene TRBV9; D is unresolved. Per the germline V gene, CDR1 is SGDLS and CDR2 is YYNGEE. This CDR3 region has 14 residues. With 2 bases removed from V and 0 bases from J, the gap between germline ends came to 8 bases. For the CDR3, the DNA is TGTGCCAGCAGCGTCAGCGGGGTGAACACTGAAGCTTTCTTT. This codes for CASSVSGVNTEAFF.

The chain carries TRBV19 and TRBJ1-2; possible D gene TRBD1, 6 bases. The CDR3 is made up of 12 amino acids. Germline assignment: CDR1 LNHDA and CDR2 SQIVND (reference sequence). Trimming cost V 7 bases and J 6 bases, with 12 bases left between them. CDR3 region: CASKTGYNGYTF. CDR3 DNA sequence: TGTGCCAGTAAAACAGGGTATAATGGCTACACCTTC.

In DNA form, the CDR3 reads TGTGCCAGCTCACGAGACAGGGAAGACGAGCAGTACTTC. Its translation: CASSRDREDEQYF. The chain employs TRBV18 and TRBJ2-7, with 7 bases matching TRBD1. There are 13 residues in the CDR3. J was trimmed by 5 bases and V by 4 bases; bases with no gene match: 5. The germline gives CDR1 KGHSH, CDR2 LQKENI.

The chain is built from TRBV4-1 and TRBJ1-2; the match to TRBD1 covers 8 bases. The CDR3 runs 15 residues. Germline loops: CDR1 MGHRA, CDR2 YSYEKL. Unmatched junction bases numbered 8, after V lost 3 bases and J lost 5 bases. The CDR3 sequence is CASSHILRTGYGYTF. DNA of the CDR3: TGCGCCAGCAGCCACATCTTGCGGACAGGGTATGGCTACACCTTC.

The chain recombines TRBV19 with TRBJ2-7, with 7 positions matching TRBD1. The trim removed 8 bases at V and 6 bases at J, leaving 4 bases unmatched. The CDR3 has 11 residues. Germline assignment: CDR1 LNHDA and CDR2 SQIVND (reference sequence). This chain's CDR3 is CASGAGGEQYF. The CDR3 DNA reads TGTGCCAGTGGGGCAGGGGGCGAGCAGTACTTC.

This clone has just one count. The V and J genes are TRBV18 and TRBJ2-3; tentative D call: TRBD1 (6 bases). Germline CDR1 and CDR2: KGHSH and LQKENI. V lost 6 bases, J lost 3 bases, and 10 bases lay in between. The CDR3 runs to 13 residues. CDR3 region: CASSGQKTDTQYF. The DNA of the CDR3 is TGTGCCAGCTCCGGACAGAAGACAGATACGCAGTATTTT.

J is TRBJ1-3 and V is TRBV11-3; no clear D. There are 13 residues in the CDR3. The germline V gene encodes CDR1 SGHNT and CDR2 YENEEA. Trimming took off 2 bases at V and 1 base at J, with 3 bases between the two ends. This CDR3 is CASSLSSGNTIYF. CDR3 nucleotide sequence: TGTGCCAGCAGCTTATCGTCTGGAAACACCATATATTTT.

This clone is a singleton in its sample. This rearrangement joins TRBV25-1 to TRBJ2-1, with a possible D match to TRBD1 (6 bases). V dropped 3 bases and J dropped 7 bases, with 13 bases sitting between them. The germline V gene has CDR1 MGHDK and CDR2 SYGVNS. This CDR3 region has 14 residues. The CDR3 DNA follows: TGTGCCAGCAGTGAGCCAGGGGTACGTAATGAGCAGTTCTTC. It translates to CASSEPGVRNEQFF. Supplemented by reference TRBV25-1 and TRBJ2-1, the full variable domain reads EADIYQTPRYLVIGTGKKITLECSQTMGHDKMYWYQQDPGMELHLIHYSYGVNSTEKGDLSSESTVSRIRTEHFPLTLESARPSHTSQYLCASSEPGVRNEQFFGPGTRLTVL.

V usage is TRBV3-1 (or the pseudogene TRBV3-2) and J usage is TRBJ1-5, with 8 nucleotides matching TRBD1. The CDR3 totals 15 residues. Trimming at V came to 5 bases and at J to 2 bases, leaving 5 bases not matched to a gene. The germline V gene encodes CDR1 LGHDT and CDR2 YNNKEL (reference sequence). CDR3 bases: TGTGCCAGCAGCTCATCGACAGGGGGCAATCAGCCCCAGCATTTT. Its translation: CASSSSTGGNQPQHF.

V gene TRBV7-2 combines with J gene TRBJ2-6; D call uncertain. Germline values: CDR1 SGHTA, CDR2 FQGNSA. The ends were cut back, 5 bases at V and 0 bases at J, with 8 bases in the middle. CDR3 length: 15 residues. CDR3 nucleotide sequence: TGTGCCAGCAGCCTTACCGGCTCTGGGGCCAACGTCCTGACTTTC. Translating it yields CASSLTGSGANVLTF.

The chain recombines TRBV10-3 with TRBJ1-2, with D hard to call. V shed 4 bases and J shed 3 bases, with 9 bases lying between them. Germline V gene data show CDR1 as ENHRY and CDR2 as SYGVKD. This CDR3 comprises 13 residues. This chain's CDR3 is CAISANGDYGYTF. The CDR3 nucleotides read TGTGCCATCAGTGCTAACGGAGACTATGGCTACACCTTC.

The chain couples TRBV27 to TRBJ1-2, with D perhaps TRBD1 (6 bases). Germline values: CDR1 MNHEY, CDR2 SMNVEV (reference sequence). The CDR3 loop spans 13 amino acids. Trimming took off 5 bases at V and 5 bases at J, with 12 bases between the two ends. The CDR3 reads CASSVQGIYGYTF. Written as DNA, the CDR3 is TGTGCCAGCAGTGTACAGGGTATATATGGCTACACCTTC.

The chain combines TRBV29-1 with TRBJ2-7; the D is unclear. This CDR3 contains 13 residues. The germline gives CDR1 SQVTM, CDR2 ANQGSEA. V lost 3 bases, J lost 0 bases, and 9 bases lay in between. Written as DNA, the CDR3 is TGCAGCGTTGAGTTCCGGAGCTCCTACGAGCAGTACTTC. Amino acid sequence: CSVEFRSSYEQYF.

In this sample, this clone turned up a few times. V and J are TRBV4-2 and TRBJ2-7; possibly TRBD1 for D (6 bases). Trimming cost V 5 bases and J 5 bases, with 19 bases left between them. The CDR3 runs to 15 residues. CDR1 and CDR2 (germline): LGHNA, YNFKEQ. The CDR3 DNA sequence: TGTGCCAGCAGCTTGCGAATCACAGGGTTCAACGAGCAGTACTTC. Its translation is CASSLRITGFNEQYF.

The table lists this clone with a count of one. The V call is TRBV5-5, the J call TRBJ1-3; no definite D call. Germline CDR1 SGHKS, CDR2 YYEKEE (reference sequence). Trimming left V 1 base short and J 1 base short, with 9 bases between. The CDR3 is 15 residues long. The CDR3 here is CASSLSTTSGNTIYF. The CDR3 region has the DNA TGTGCCAGCAGCTTGAGTACGACTTCTGGAAACACCATATATTTT.

The rearrangement joins TRBV9 to TRBJ1-1; TRBD1 matches 7 bases. Trimming cost V 5 bases and J 3 bases; bases outside gene matches: 10. The length of the CDR3 is 15 residues. The germline V gene encodes CDR1 SGDLS and CDR2 YYNGEE. The CDR3 here is CASSEKGARDTEAFF. Here the CDR3 DNA reads TGTGCCAGCAGTGAGAAGGGGGCTCGGGACACTGAAGCTTTCTTT.

The chain employs TRBV19 and TRBJ1-5; tentative D call: TRBD1 (5 bases). The CDR3 is made up of 15 amino acids. Trimming cost V 3 bases and J 7 bases, with 16 bases left between them. Germline CDR1 LNHDA, CDR2 SQIVND (reference sequence). Here the CDR3 reads CASSIMTGEGQPQHF. DNA of the CDR3: TGTGCCAGTAGTATCATGACGGGGGAAGGACAGCCCCAGCATTTT.

V and J are TRBV2 and TRBJ1-2, with a weak D call TRBD1 (6 bases). CDR1 is SNHLY and CDR2 is FYNNEI in the germline V gene. V lost 5 bases, J lost 5 bases, and 12 bases lay in between. The CDR3 spans 13 residues. CDR3 coding DNA: TGTGCCAGCAGTCGTACACAGGGTTATGGCTACACCTTC. It encodes CASSRTQGYGYTF.

The J gene is TRBJ2-3, the V gene TRBV5-1; 9 bases are shared with TRBD2. The trim removed 4 bases at V and 2 bases at J, leaving 8 bases unmatched. Germline CDR1 reads SGHRS; CDR2 reads YFSETQ. This CDR3 is built from 16 residues. CDR3 in DNA: TGCGCCAGCAGCCTACAAGCGGGGGGACTCACAGATACGCAGTATTTT. Translation: CASSLQAGGLTDTQYF.

J is TRBJ2-1 and V is TRBV6-5, with D possibly matching TRBD1 (6 bases). Germline CDR1 MNHEY, CDR2 SVGAGI. The V end lost 6 bases, the J end lost 1 base, and 13 bases lay between the germline ends. The CDR3 is 15 residues long. In DNA, the CDR3 is TGTGCCAGCAGCCCCGGAAGGGGGTCCTACAATGAGCAGTTCTTC. Translation gives CASSPGRGSYNEQFF.

This sequence joins TRBV28 and TRBJ2-2; D perhaps matches TRBD1 (6 bases). The V end was cut by 5 bases, the J end by 2 bases, with 12 bases between. CDR3 length: 15 residues. Germline-derived CDR1 and CDR2 are MDHEN and SYDVKM. CDR3 sequence: CASSRTETNTGELFF. The CDR3 coding sequence is TGTGCCAGCAGTCGGACAGAGACAAACACCGGGGAGCTGTTTTTT. Supplemented by reference TRBV28 and TRBJ2-2, the full variable domain reads DVKVTQSSRYLVKRTGEKVFLECVQDMDHENMFWYRQDPGLGLRLIYFSYDVKMKEKGDIPEGYSVSREKKERFSLILESASTNQTSMYLCASSRTETNTGELFFGEGSRLTVL.

This chain connects TRBV12-3 or TRBV12-4 to TRBJ1-4, with unresolved D. Trimming shortened V by 8 bases and J by 3 bases, and 10 bases separated the two germline ends. This CDR3 has 13 residues. The CDR3 is CASAELPNEKLFF. The CDR3 DNA reads TGTGCCAGCGCGGAACTCCCTAATGAAAAACTGTTTTTT.

This sequence joins TRBV5-4 and TRBJ2-1, with D possibly TRBD1 on 7 matching bases. There are 13 residues in the CDR3. Germline values: CDR1 SGHNT, CDR2 YYREEE (reference sequence). Deletions cut 5 bases from V and 10 bases from J, with 16 bases between. The CDR3 region is CASSSRGAIEQFF. The CDR3 nucleotides read TGTGCCAGCAGTTCCAGGGGGGCCATAGAGCAGTTCTTC.

The sample holds many counts of this clone. V and J are TRBV4-2 and TRBJ1-5, with D tentatively TRBD1 (6 bases). V lost 1 base to trimming and J lost 0 bases, with 13 bases between them. Germline loops: CDR1 LGHNA, CDR2 YNFKEQ. The CDR3 is 17 residues long. The CDR3: CASSQGGDRYSNQPQHF. The CDR3 DNA reads TGTGCCAGCAGCCAAGGTGGTGACAGGTATAGCAATCAGCCCCAGCATTTT.

The chain's CDR3 is CASRLNPLPGSGNTIYF. CDR3 nucleotide sequence: TGTGCCAGCAGACTCAACCCTCTCCCAGGGTCTGGAAACACCATATATTTT. The chain combines TRBV7-9 with TRBJ1-3; weak D call: TRBD1 (5 bases). The V gene's germline CDR1 is SEHNR and CDR2 FQNEAQ (reference sequence). The length of the CDR3 is 17 residues. V gave up 6 bases and J gave up 1 base, with 19 bases separating them.